These 23 T cell receptor beta chains originate from one sample sequenced in a study of response to subunit inactivated influenza vaccine. TCRdb ran MiXCR on the RT-PCR reads and lists one entry per CDR3 protein. The sample includes about 500,000 distinct CDR3 sequences, 16% of them seen just once. Specimen: CD4+ T cells sorted from PBMCs, collected around 25 months after vaccination. These receptors originate from a man aged 50-75 years who received an inactivated influenza vaccine.

This clonotype was counted between two and nine times. The chain carries TRBV7-8 and TRBJ2-5; 7 nucleotides align to TRBD1. The ends lost 5 bases at V and 7 bases at J; junction bases unmatched: 7. The CDR3 is 13 amino acids. The germline CDR1 and CDR2 sequences are SGHVS and FQNEAQ. This CDR3 is CASSTRQGGTQYF. CDR3 sequence (DNA): TGTGCCAGCAGCACGAGACAGGGTGGGACCCAGTACTTC. The variable domain in full, with the rest retrieved from reference TRBV7-8 and TRBJ2-5, is GAGVSQSPRYKVAKRGQDVALRCDPISGHVSLFWYQQALGQGPEFLTYFQNEAQLDKSGLPSDRFFAERPEGSVSTLKIQRTQQEDSAVYLCASSTRQGGTQYFGPGTRLLVL.

The sample holds a few counts of this clonotype. V gene TRBV2 combines with J gene TRBJ1-5; D call uncertain. In germline, CDR1 is SNHLY, CDR2 FYNNEI. With 5 bases removed from V and 0 bases from J, the gap between germline ends came to 11 bases. The CDR3 runs 15 residues. The CDR3 coding sequence is TGTGCCAGCAGTTCCTATGACGGTAGCAATCAGCCCCAGCATTTT. Its protein product is CASSSYDGSNQPQHF.

The rearrangement joins TRBV18 to TRBJ2-1; 9 positions match TRBD2. Germline V gene sequence: CDR1 KGHSH, CDR2 LQKENI. The CDR3 sequence is 14 residues long. Trimming at V came to 6 bases and at J to 5 bases, leaving 5 bases not matched to a gene. The CDR3 sequence is CASSTSGINNEQFF. The CDR3 DNA reads as TGTGCCAGCTCGACTAGCGGTATTAACAATGAGCAGTTCTTC.

This clonotype was detected only a few times. J is TRBJ1-1 and V is TRBV14; D unresolved. V lost 3 bases to trimming and J lost 4 bases, with 9 bases between them. Germline CDR1 is SGHDN and CDR2 is FVKESK. The length of the CDR3 is 13 residues. CDR3 residues: CASSHWVGTEAFF. In nucleotides, the CDR3 is TGTGCCAGCAGCCACTGGGTGGGCACTGAAGCTTTCTTT.

This clonotype was detected ten times or more. The CDR3 reads CASRSSGLAHNEQFF. The CDR3 region has the DNA TGTGCCAGTCGGTCCTCGGGACTAGCGCACAATGAGCAGTTCTTC. This rearrangement joins TRBV6-1 to TRBJ2-1, with 10 bases aligning to TRBD2. V gave up 9 bases and J gave up 5 bases; unmatched junction bases: 10. CDR1 is MNHNS and CDR2 is SASEGT in the germline V gene. The CDR3 is made up of 15 amino acids.

The J gene is TRBJ2-5, the V gene TRBV6-6; D possibly corresponds to TRBD2 (5 bases). The germline V and J ends were trimmed by 7 bases and 1 base, with 10 bases remaining between them. CDR1 is MNHNY, CDR2 SVGAGI, per germline (reference sequence). This CDR3 has 13 residues. This CDR3 reads CASNRTPQETQYF. In nucleotides, the CDR3 is TGTGCCAGCAATAGGACTCCCCAAGAGACCCAGTACTTC.

This clonotype turned up a few times. The chain uses TRBV7-9 and TRBJ1-2, with a weak D call TRBD1 (6 bases). Germline V CDR1 and CDR2: SEHNR, FQNEAQ (reference sequence). Between the trimmed V and J ends, which lost 7 bases and 8 bases, there was a span of 17 bases. The CDR3 has 13 amino acids. The CDR3 DNA is TGTGCCAGCACCCTAGAGGGGGTTCGCGGCTACACCTTC. This codes for CASTLEGVRGYTF.

This clonotype appeared a few times. V is TRBV9 and J is TRBJ2-2, with 8 bases matching TRBD2. This CDR3 contains 15 residues. V lost 4 bases, J lost 3 bases, and 5 bases stayed unmatched. Germline V CDR1 and CDR2: SGDLS, YYNGEE. The CDR3 DNA sequence: TGTGCCAGCAGCTTAAGCGGGGGAGACACCGGGGAGCTGTTTTTT. It is translated as CASSLSGGDTGELFF.

This clonotype was seen many times. J is TRBJ2-7 and V is TRBV20-1; tentative D call: TRBD1 (6 bases). Deletions cut 7 bases from V and 5 bases from J, with 18 bases between. This CDR3 has 13 residues. Germline values: CDR1 DFQATT, CDR2 SNEGSKA (reference sequence). CDR3 DNA: TGCAGTGTTCAACAGGGAAGGGCGGACGAGCAGTACTTC. This codes for CSVQQGRADEQYF.

This clonotype was found a few times. The rearrangement uses TRBV20-1 and TRBJ2-1; 10 bases agree with TRBD2. This CDR3 region has 15 residues. Germline V CDR1 and CDR2: DFQATT, SNEGSKA (reference sequence). J was trimmed by 9 bases and V by 3 bases; bases with no gene match: 11. Here the CDR3 reads CSASEGTSVNSEQFF. The CDR3 DNA sequence: TGCAGTGCTAGTGAGGGGACTAGCGTTAACAGTGAGCAGTTCTTC.

This clonotype was counted a few times. The V call is TRBV6-1, the J call TRBJ1-5; 11 bases are shared with TRBD1. CDR1 is MNHNS and CDR2 is SASEGT in the germline V gene. CDR3 size: 14 residues. V gave up 5 bases and J gave up 11 bases; unmatched junction bases: 8. The CDR3 is CASSTADRGLAQHF. In DNA, the CDR3 is TGTGCCAGCAGTACCGCGGACAGGGGGCTCGCCCAGCATTTT.

This clonotype was seen more than once but under ten times. The chain uses TRBV28 and TRBJ1-3, with D unclear. Germline CDR1 and CDR2: MDHEN and SYDVKM. Deletions cut 7 bases from V and 0 bases from J, with 13 bases between. The CDR3 has 15 residues. CDR3 sequence: CASKGSSLSGNTIYF. CDR3 coding DNA: TGTGCCAGCAAGGGCAGCTCCCTCTCTGGAAACACCATATATTTT.

The chain is built from TRBV4-2 and TRBJ2-1; D is perhaps TRBD2 (5 bases). Germline-derived CDR1 and CDR2 are LGHNA and YNFKEQ. This CDR3 contains 12 residues. The V end lost 0 bases, the J end lost 10 bases, and 7 bases lay between the germline ends. The CDR3, as DNA: TGTGCCAGCAGCCAAGATTCTAGCGAGCAGTTCTTC. It is translated as CASSQDSSEQFF.

The genes are TRBV5-1 and TRBJ2-7, with D tentatively TRBD1 (6 bases). This CDR3 has 14 amino acids. CDR1 SGHRS and CDR2 YFSETQ come from the germline V gene. V was clipped by 4 bases and J by 10 bases, with 21 bases between them. The CDR3 region has the DNA TGCGCCAGCAGCCATGACGGAGGTGGGGGCGGCCAGTACTTC. Its translation: CASSHDGGGGGQYF.

This clonotype was detected many times. The V and J genes are TRBV6-1 and TRBJ1-1; maybe TRBD1 (6 bases). Germline CDR1 and CDR2: MNHNS and SASEGT. The CDR3 totals 17 residues. Trimming removed 7 bases at V and 1 base at J, with 22 bases between. In DNA, the CDR3 is TGTGCCAGCACCAGCACTCTACGGGGCAGGGGGAACACTGAAGCTTTCTTT. This translates into CASTSTLRGRGNTEAFF.

This clonotype was recorded at least ten times. CDR3 in DNA: TGTGCCAGCAGCCAAGTACCAGGGGCCTACGAGCAGTACTTC. Residues: CASSQVPGAYEQYF. This chain joins TRBV3-1 and TRBJ2-7, with a weak D call TRBD1 (6 bases). The germline CDR1 and CDR2 sequences are LGHDT and YNNKEL (reference sequence). V was shortened by 1 base and J by 2 bases, with 9 bases between the two germline ends. This CDR3 is built from 14 residues.

This clonotype was seen more than once but under ten times. The V and J genes are TRBV10-2 and TRBJ2-7; D is unresolved. The CDR3 sequence is 14 residues long. Trimming left V 3 bases short and J 3 bases short, with 12 bases between. Germline values: CDR1 WSHSY, CDR2 SAAADI. CDR3 amino acids: CASSDPGPVYEQYF. CDR3 coding DNA: TGCGCCAGCAGTGACCCCGGGCCCGTCTACGAGCAGTACTTC.

CDR3 sequence reads: CASSYTRGPEAFF. The DNA of the CDR3 is TGCGCCAGCAGCTATACAAGGGGTCCCGAAGCTTTCTTT. The chain couples TRBV5-1 to TRBJ1-1; D possibly corresponds to TRBD1 (5 bases). In germline, CDR1 is SGHRS, CDR2 YFSETQ. Trimming removed 3 bases from V and 8 bases from J, with 14 bases in between. The CDR3 consists of 13 residues.

The V call is TRBV11-2, the J call TRBJ2-2; 14 nucleotides line up with TRBD2. Germline V gene data show CDR1 as SGHAT and CDR2 as FQNNGV. The CDR3 totals 18 residues. V dropped 1 base and J dropped 7; count of bases not matched to a gene: 8. The CDR3 reads CASSLGTSGRRLGGELFF. The CDR3 DNA reads TGTGCCAGCAGCTTAGGGACTAGCGGGAGGCGACTCGGCGGGGAGCTGTTTTTT.

CDR3 nucleotide sequence: TGTGCCAGCAGCTTAGAAGCTAGCAATCAGCCCCAGCATTTT. Protein: CASSLEASNQPQHF. The rearrangement joins TRBV7-2 to TRBJ1-5; no reliable D call. The CDR3 spans 14 residues. The ends were cut back, 1 base at V and 0 bases at J, with 4 bases in the middle. Germline CDR1 and CDR2: SGHTA and FQGNSA.

This chain connects TRBV7-2 to TRBJ2-5; D perhaps matches TRBD1 (5 bases). In germline, CDR1 is SGHTA, CDR2 FQGNSA. V dropped 2 bases and J dropped 4 bases, with 11 bases sitting between them. CDR3 length equals 14 residues. The chain's CDR3 is CASSLLGRRETQYF. Written as DNA, the CDR3 is TGTGCCAGCAGCTTACTGGGGCGCAGAGAGACCCAGTACTTC.

This clonotype has only a few counts. The V and J genes are TRBV5-1 and TRBJ2-5; TRBD2 might be the D (5 bases). The CDR3 totals 14 residues. The germline gives CDR1 SGHRS, CDR2 YFSETQ. V lost 4 bases to trimming and J lost 4 bases, with 14 bases between them. CDR3 sequence reads: CASSRESMGETQYF. Written as DNA, the CDR3 is TGCGCCAGCAGCCGGGAATCAATGGGAGAGACCCAGTACTTC. Complete variable domain (other parts from reference TRBV5-1 and TRBJ2-5): KAGVTQTPRYLIKTRGQQVTLSCSPISGHRSVSWYQQTPGQGLQFLFEYFSETQRNKGNFPGRFSGRQFSNSRSEMNVSTLELGDSALYLCASSRESMGETQYFGPGTRLLVL.

This clonotype was recorded a few times. V gene TRBV2 combines with J gene TRBJ1-1; D is perhaps TRBD1 (6 bases). Trimming left V 3 bases short and J 6 bases short, with 20 bases between. Germline V lookup: CDR1 SNHLY, CDR2 FYNNEI. The CDR3 has 16 amino acids. CDR3 region: CASSDGGGRPRAEAFF. The CDR3 DNA sequence: TGTGCCAGCAGTGACGGGGGGGGCCGACCTAGGGCTGAAGCTTTCTTT.